This T cell receptor beta chain was observed in a study of tumor-infiltrating lymphocytes in localized non-small cell lung cancer. At the level of the study: Tumor tissue and non-adjacent uninvolved lung came from each patient.

The V gene lost 5 bases and the J gene lost 0 bases, with 10 bases spanning the gap. Germline values: CDR1 MNHEY, CDR2 SVGAGI. The CDR3 runs 15 residues. Sequenced by immunoSEQ multiplex PCR; TCRdb stores in-frame clones only, minus some. This sample has around 17,000 clones, with 70% to 85% found just once. V is TRBV6-5 and J is TRBJ1-4; a possible D gene is TRBD1 (5 bases). The clonotype comes from a human donor with non-small cell lung cancer. The specimen was lung tumor tissue. The CDR3: CASSRGVATNEKLFF. CDR3 coding DNA: TGTGCCAGCAGTAGGGGAGTAGCAACTAATGAAAAACTGTTTTTT.